The entry that follows covers one T cell receptor beta chain sequence. The antigen this receptor binds is unknown. Per-base quality was not reported, and no clone a single base away is much larger than it. Ficoll-Paque density gradient centrifugation was the method used to isolate PBMCs. The germline V gene gives CDR1 as SGHRS and CDR2 as YFSETQ. The CDR3 measures 15 amino acids from cysteine to phenylalanine. Left in the record is the CDR3 DNA by itself, 45 bases read in frame from the first base. Trimming takes 1 base from V and 0 bases from J, and the germline ends sit 5 bases apart. This sample was included in a study of T-cell memory formation after mild COVID-19 (dated by TCRdb to about 2021). Background on the whole study: Most TCR sequence clusters were specific to one of the two donors. In two donors, T-cell clones that expanded and contracted after mild COVID-19 were followed by sequencing TCRalpha and TCRbeta repertoires longitudinally. Two young, previously healthy adult volunteers, one female and one male, were included in the cohort.

TCRdb records Illumina NovaSeq 6000 as the sequencer. Using 5'RACE with constant-segment primers, TCRalpha and TCRbeta cDNA libraries were constructed, with sample barcodes and unique molecular identifiers added in the process. Trizol reagent was used to extract RNA from every sample. Library amplification was performed in two PCR steps, and a second sample barcode and Illumina TruSeq adapters were introduced in the second step. The libraries were sequenced on an Illumina NovaSeq using 2 x 150 bp paired-end reads. The study's own analysis went as follows. With migec v1.2.7, reads were demultiplexed and then collapsed into UMI-guided consensus sequences. With mixcr v2.1.11, UMI consensuses were aligned to TRA and TRB V and J templates and assembled into clonotypes. A clonotype was counted as expanded or contracted only if both edgeR and NoisET called the change significant, with noise models trained on biological replicates. For edgeR calls, a false discovery rate-adjusted p below 0.01 and a log2 fold-change threshold of 1 were applied. PCA with hierarchical clustering of max-normalized trajectories of the 1000 most abundant clonotypes was used as exploratory dynamics analysis. The CD4 or CD8 phenotype of responding clones was assigned using the separately sequenced CD4+ and CD8+ repertoires. TCRdb handled the public reads itself, with Q25 trimming in fastp and clone calling in MiXCR, and kept productive beta chains. Each CDR3 protein gets just one entry, which takes the most common genes and DNA from the rows behind it. The V and J calls, along with clone size, are taken from TCRdb and not from the paper's own processing. Within this sample are hundreds of thousands of distinct CDR3 sequences, with approximately 19% of them counted one time only. 12% of the sample is taken by the ten largest.

Summary of the overall study and its limitations: Clones that contracted from day 15 to 85 showed balanced CD4/CD8 phenotypes, whereas a second wave of clones that expanded from day 15 to 37 leaned towards CD4+. The second-wave clones that peaked on day 37 were not confirmed to be SARS-CoV-2 specific. Some responding clones were detected in pre-infection memory, which suggested that pre-existing cross-reactive memory T cells had joined the SARS-CoV-2 response. Contracting CD4+ clones appeared mostly in the CM and EM memory subsets, whereas CD8+ clones were enriched in EMRA. The study covered only a couple of mild cases, and larger cohorts including severe cases with pre-infection samples were considered necessary.

This clonotype originated in an adult woman who had mild COVID-19 (a few samples of this study predate the infection). The sample titles of this study are shuffled in the database, so cell type and time point are left out; the donor was told from shared clones. This chain joins TRBV5-1 to TRBJ2-6, with the D segment identity uncertain. Source material: PBMCs or a T cell subset sorted from them (not recorded which). The CDR3 is CASSLLSSGANVLTF. The nucleotide sequence is TGCGCCAGCAGCTTGTTGAGCTCTGGGGCCAACGTCCTGACTTTC.